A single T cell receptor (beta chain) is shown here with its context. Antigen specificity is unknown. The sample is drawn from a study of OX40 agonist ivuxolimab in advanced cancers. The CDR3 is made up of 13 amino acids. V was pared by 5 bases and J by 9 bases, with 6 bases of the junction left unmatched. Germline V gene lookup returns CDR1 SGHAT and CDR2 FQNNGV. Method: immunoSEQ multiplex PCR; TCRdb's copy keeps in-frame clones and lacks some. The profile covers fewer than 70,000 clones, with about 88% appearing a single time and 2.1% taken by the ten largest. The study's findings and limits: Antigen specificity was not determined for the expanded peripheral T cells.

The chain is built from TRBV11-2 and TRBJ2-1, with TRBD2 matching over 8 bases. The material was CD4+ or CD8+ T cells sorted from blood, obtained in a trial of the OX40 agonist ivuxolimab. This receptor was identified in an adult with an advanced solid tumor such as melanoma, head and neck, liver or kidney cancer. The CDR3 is CASSPRAGVEQFF. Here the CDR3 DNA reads TGTGCCAGCAGCCCAAGAGCGGGAGTTGAGCAGTTCTTC.